The 31 T cell receptor beta chains below were found in one sample sequenced in a study of brain T cells in children with intractable seizures. Only in-frame clones appear in the TCRdb table, and some are missing; sequencing was by immunoSEQ multiplex PCR. The profile shows 88,000 or so clones, 91% of them singletons. Sequenced material: peripheral blood, taken at surgery. These receptors originate from a girl under 10 years old with Rasmussen encephalitis and intractable seizures.

This chain joins TRBV6-5 and TRBJ2-2, with 12 bases aligning to TRBD1. The CDR3 contains 15 residues. Germline CDR1 reads MNHEY; CDR2 reads SVGAGI. The ends lost 7 bases at V and 6 bases at J; junction bases unmatched: 6. The CDR3 protein is CASTRDRGQSGELFF. CDR3 nucleotides: TGTGCCAGCACAAGGGACAGGGGGCAATCCGGGGAGCTGTTTTTT.

This clone appeared a single time. This sequence joins TRBV5-4 and TRBJ2-7; D may match TRBD1 or TRBD2 (5 bases each). V lost 1 base to trimming and J lost 2 bases, with 10 bases between them. The germline V gene encodes CDR1 SGHNT and CDR2 YYREEE (reference sequence). The CDR3 spans 14 residues. Here the CDR3 DNA reads TGTGCCAGCAGCTTGACAGGACTCCCCTACGAGCAGTACTTC. It translates to CASSLTGLPYEQYF.

The gene calls are TRBV28 and TRBJ1-2, with TRBD1 as a possible D gene (5 bases). Germline values: CDR1 MDHEN, CDR2 SYDVKM. The CDR3 covers 14 residues. The V and J ends lost 5 bases and 0 bases respectively, with 10 bases between them. CDR3: CASSPGFANYGYTF. DNA of the CDR3: TGTGCCAGCAGTCCAGGGTTTGCTAACTATGGCTACACCTTC.

The CDR3, as DNA: TGCGCCAGCAGTGGGACGGAGAGCTCCTACGAGCAGTACTTC. It encodes CASSGTESSYEQYF. The V and J genes are TRBV10-1 and TRBJ2-7; D is unclear. Germline V gene data show CDR1 as WNHNN and CDR2 as SYGVQD (reference sequence). The V end was cut by 4 bases, the J end by 0 bases, with 10 bases between. This CDR3 is 14 amino acids long.

This chain joins TRBV7-8 and TRBJ2-4, with D unresolved. This CDR3 has 16 residues. The germline V gene encodes CDR1 SGHVS and CDR2 FQNEAQ. The V end was cut by 5 bases, the J end by 1 base, with 15 bases between. CDR3 loop: CASSVTKTPAKNIQYF. For the CDR3, the DNA is TGTGCCAGCAGCGTCACGAAGACACCCGCCAAAAACATTCAGTACTTC.

This chain links TRBV12-5 with TRBJ1-3; D not certain. V was clipped by 0 bases and J by 1 base, with 13 bases between them. In germline, CDR1 is LGHNT, CDR2 FRNRAP. The CDR3 consists of 17 residues. The CDR3, as DNA: TGTGCTAGTGGTTTGGTGGGATTCGCCGGATCTGGAAACACCATATATTTT. It specifies CASGLVGFAGSGNTIYF.

The chain recombines TRBV5-4 with TRBJ2-7; D unresolved. Trimming took 1 base from V and 4 from J, leaving 3 bases between them. The length of the CDR3 is 11 residues. Germline loops: CDR1 SGHNT, CDR2 YYREEE (reference sequence). The CDR3 loop is CASSLYYEQYF. CDR3 bases: TGTGCCAGCAGCTTGTATTACGAGCAGTACTTC.

The rearrangement links TRBV20-1 to TRBJ1-3; D is possibly TRBD1 (6 bases). V was cut by 3 bases and J by 2 bases, with 8 bases left in between. From germline, CDR1 is DFQATT and CDR2 SNEGSKA (reference sequence). This CDR3 comprises 13 residues. The CDR3 DNA sequence: TGCAGTGCTAGTGCAGGGGCTGGAAACACCATATATTTT. Its translation is CSASAGAGNTIYF.

This chain connects TRBV3-1 (or the pseudogene TRBV3-2) to TRBJ1-3; possible D gene TRBD1, 5 bases. Germline-derived CDR1 and CDR2 are LGHDT and YNNKEL (reference sequence). The V and J ends lost 3 bases and 9 bases respectively, with 12 bases between them. This CDR3 is built from 13 residues. CDR3 region: CASSQTAWSTIYF. CDR3 sequence (DNA): TGTGCCAGCAGCCAGACAGCTTGGAGCACCATATATTTT.

The CDR3 is CASSADSNQPQHF. The CDR3, as DNA: TGCGCCAGCAGCGCGGATAGCAATCAGCCCCAGCATTTT. The genes are TRBV5-1 and TRBJ1-5, with D unclear. The germline V gene encodes CDR1 SGHRS and CDR2 YFSETQ. The V and J ends lost 4 bases and 0 bases respectively, with 5 bases between them. CDR3 size: 13 residues.

V and J are TRBV3-1 (or the pseudogene TRBV3-2) and TRBJ1-5; possible D gene TRBD1, 6 bases. The CDR3 consists of 17 residues. Trimming stripped 4 bases from V and 0 bases from J, with 16 bases between. The germline V gene encodes CDR1 LGHDT and CDR2 YNNKEL (reference sequence). The CDR3 spells CASSPADSIYSNQPQHF. In DNA, the CDR3 is TGTGCCAGCAGCCCCGCGGACAGTATATATAGCAATCAGCCCCAGCATTTT.

This sequence joins TRBV5-1 and TRBJ2-2; TRBD1 agrees at 10 bases. V was clipped by 9 bases and J by 6 bases; unmatched bases: 11. Per the germline V gene, CDR1 is SGHRS and CDR2 is YFSETQ. The CDR3 spans 15 residues. The CDR3 DNA sequence: TGCGCCATCCAGGGACAGGGGAAGCACTCCGGGGAGCTGTTTTTT. Its translation is CAIQGQGKHSGELFF.

The chain couples TRBV2 to TRBJ1-3; D may be TRBD1 (6 bases). This CDR3 contains 15 residues. From germline, CDR1 is SNHLY and CDR2 FYNNEI. Trimming stripped 6 bases from V and 2 bases from J, with 14 bases between. The CDR3 bases are TGTGCCAGCAGGATGGGAGGGGGGCCTGGAAACACCATATATTTT. It codes for CASRMGGGPGNTIYF.

This clone has a single count. The chain employs TRBV23-1 and TRBJ1-5, with unresolved D. TRBV23-1 is an ORF, with its function uncertain. V was trimmed by 3 bases and J by 12 bases, leaving 12 bases between them. This CDR3 comprises 12 residues. CDR3 sequence (DNA): TGCGCCAGCAGTCAGACCTCGTCCAACCAGCATTTT. Protein: CASSQTSSNQHF.

The chain links TRBV19 to TRBJ1-6; D is possibly TRBD1 (6 bases). CDR1 and CDR2 from the germline V gene are LNHDA and SQIVND (reference sequence). CDR3 size: 17 residues. V dropped 3 bases and J dropped 6 bases, with 18 bases sitting between them. CDR3 sequence reads: CASSILTFGQSNSPLHF. The CDR3 DNA reads TGTGCCAGTAGTATTTTGACTTTCGGACAGAGTAATTCACCCCTCCACTTT.

The chain carries TRBV7-9 and TRBJ2-7; TRBD2 is a possible D gene (6 bases). Trimming shortened V by 8 bases and J by 0 bases, and 23 bases separated the two germline ends. The CDR3 has 17 amino acids. CDR1 and CDR2 from the germline V gene are SEHNR and FQNEAQ (reference sequence). CDR3 DNA sequence: TGTGCCAGCTCAACGGACCAAGGGACTTCCAGCTCCTACGAGCAGTACTTC. Its protein product is CASSTDQGTSSSYEQYF.

V gene TRBV11-2 combines with J gene TRBJ1-5; 9 nucleotides align to TRBD1. The V gene's germline CDR1 is SGHAT and CDR2 FQNNGV. The CDR3 loop spans 17 amino acids. V was clipped by 5 bases and J by 3 bases; unmatched bases: 11. CDR3 sequence reads: CASSRSRDRVSNQPQHF. In DNA, the CDR3 is TGTGCCAGCAGCCGCTCCCGGGACAGGGTTTCCAATCAGCCCCAGCATTTT. The full variable domain, in which reference TRBV11-2 and TRBJ1-5 provide the parts outside the CDR3, is EAGVAQSPRYKIIEKRQSVAFWCNPISGHATLYWYQQILGQGPKLLIQFQNNGVVDDSQLPKDRFSAERLKGVDSTLKIQPAKLEDSAVYLCASSRSRDRVSNQPQHFGDGTRLSIL.

V and J are TRBV6-2 or TRBV6-3 and TRBJ1-6; D might be TRBD1 (5 bases). V was pared by 6 bases and J by 0 bases, with 21 bases between. The CDR3 totals 19 residues. The V gene's germline CDR1 is MNHEY and CDR2 SVGEGT. The CDR3 is CASSSQPPGISSYNSPLHF. CDR3 sequence (DNA): TGTGCCAGCAGCTCACAGCCGCCAGGGATTAGCTCCTATAATTCACCCCTCCACTTT.

This rearrangement joins TRBV9 to TRBJ1-1; D is unresolved. The CDR3 runs to 17 residues. Germline V lookup: CDR1 SGDLS, CDR2 YYNGEE. The V end lost 3 bases, the J end lost 0 bases, and 18 bases lay between the germline ends. The CDR3 loop is CASSATMRAGLNTEAFF. The CDR3 DNA is TGTGCCAGCAGCGCGACCATGAGGGCAGGATTGAACACTGAAGCTTTCTTT.

The rearrangement joins TRBV29-1 to TRBJ2-7, with D unresolved. From germline, CDR1 is SQVTM and CDR2 ANQGSEA. The V and J ends lost 2 bases and 3 bases respectively, with 17 bases between them. The CDR3 length is 15 residues. CDR3 DNA sequence: TGCAGCGTTGAATTTCGACGAGGCAGGAACTACGAGCAGTACTTC. It specifies CSVEFRRGRNYEQYF.

This chain uses TRBV5-1 with TRBJ2-3, with D perhaps matching TRBD2 (6 bases). The CDR3 is 13 amino acids. Per germline, CDR1 SGHRS and CDR2 YFSETQ. Trimming pared 4 bases from V and 3 bases from J, leaving 9 bases between. CDR3 in DNA: TGCGCCAGCAGCATACGGGAGACAGATACGCAGTATTTT. This encodes CASSIRETDTQYF.

This chain connects TRBV3-1 (or the pseudogene TRBV3-2) to TRBJ2-1; D is perhaps TRBD2 (6 bases). V was trimmed by 0 bases and J by 9 bases, leaving 9 bases between them. CDR1 and CDR2 (germline): LGHDT, YNNKEL (reference sequence). The CDR3 contains 13 residues. CDR3 in DNA: TGTGCCAGCAGCCAAGATCGGAGGGGTGAGCAGTTCTTC. Amino acid sequence: CASSQDRRGEQFF.

The chain employs TRBV18 and TRBJ2-7, with TRBD1 as a possible D gene (6 bases). Trimming cost V 5 bases and J 6 bases, with 11 bases left between them. This CDR3 has 12 amino acids. The V gene's germline CDR1 is KGHSH and CDR2 LQKENI. The CDR3 here is CASSAQGPEQYF. The CDR3 region has the DNA TGTGCCAGCTCAGCCCAGGGGCCCGAGCAGTACTTC.

This rearrangement joins TRBV18 to TRBJ1-1; 12 nucleotides line up with TRBD1. Germline CDR1 reads KGHSH; CDR2 reads LQKENI. The CDR3 extends over 14 amino acids. V was clipped by 5 bases and J by 8 bases; unmatched bases: 6. The CDR3 DNA reads as TGTGCCAGCTCATACCGGGACAGGGGGCGCGAAGCTTTCTTT. Residues: CASSYRDRGREAFF.

The chain is built from TRBV5-1 and TRBJ1-5, with D possibly being TRBD1 (5 bases). Trimming shortened V by 7 bases and J by 5 bases, and 22 bases separated the two germline ends. Germline CDR1 and CDR2: SGHRS and YFSETQ. The CDR3 has 16 amino acids. The CDR3 is CASALGPGGVDQPQHF. The CDR3 bases are TGCGCCAGCGCACTGGGTCCCGGGGGGGTCGATCAGCCCCAGCATTTT.

The rearrangement uses TRBV28 and TRBJ2-6; D ambiguous. V lost 7 bases and J 1 base, leaving 8 bases between the germline ends. Per germline, CDR1 MDHEN and CDR2 SYDVKM. This CDR3 region has 14 residues. CDR3 in amino acids: CASTRLSGANVLTF. The DNA for the CDR3 is TGTGCCAGCACTCGCCTGTCTGGGGCCAACGTCCTGACTTTC.

CDR3 residues: CSVAQGAWRGYTF. The DNA of the CDR3 is TGCAGCGTAGCCCAGGGGGCTTGGCGTGGCTACACCTTC. This chain joins TRBV29-1 and TRBJ1-2, with TRBD1 identical over 8 bases. Germline V gene sequence: CDR1 SQVTM, CDR2 ANQGSEA. CDR3 length: 13 residues. The V segment lost 6 bases and the J segment 7 bases; nucleotides outside the gene matches: 10.

The chain is built from TRBV11-1 and TRBJ2-2, with 15 nucleotides matching TRBD2. V was pared by 4 bases and J by 6 bases, with 3 bases of the junction left unmatched. CDR1 SGHAT and CDR2 FQDESV come from the germline V gene (reference sequence). The CDR3 spans 16 residues. CDR3 residues: CASSSWTSGGAGELFF. The CDR3 bases are TGTGCCAGCAGCTCTTGGACTAGCGGGGGGGCCGGGGAGCTGTTTTTT.

The V gene is TRBV11-1, the J gene TRBJ2-5; no firm D call. Germline assignment: CDR1 SGHAT and CDR2 FQDESV (reference sequence). The CDR3 runs 13 residues. The ends were cut back, 3 bases at V and 0 bases at J, with 5 bases in the middle. The CDR3 loop reads CASSFNYQETQYF. The CDR3 nucleotides are TGTGCCAGCAGCTTCAACTACCAAGAGACCCAGTACTTC.

J is TRBJ1-1 and V is TRBV5-8, with D unclear. The germline V gene has CDR1 SGHTS and CDR2 YDEGEE. The CDR3 is 17 amino acids. V shed 2 bases and J shed 5 bases, with 22 bases lying between them. The chain's CDR3 is CASSFSFYRGRETEAFF. CDR3 nucleotides: TGTGCCAGCAGCTTTAGTTTCTATCGGGGTAGGGAAACTGAAGCTTTCTTT.

The genes are TRBV3-1 (or the pseudogene TRBV3-2) and TRBJ1-6, with TRBD1 matching 7 bases. The CDR3 runs to 15 residues. V gave up 4 bases and J gave up 7 bases; unmatched junction bases: 7. Germline-derived CDR1 and CDR2 are LGHDT and YNNKEL (reference sequence). The CDR3 DNA follows: TGTGCCAGCAGCCTTCAACAGGGGCAAAATTCACCCCTCCACTTT. Encoded protein: CASSLQQGQNSPLHF.